This TCR beta chain is drawn from a study of cytomegalovirus exposure and HLA in healthy donors. Study-level findings and limits: HLA alleles were associated with 16,951 TCR beta sequences in a later analysis at 0.05 false discovery rate. TCR beta V- and J-gene trimming, according to a later analysis, was linked to a missense DCLRE1C variant. It was in a later analysis that TCR association rates were seen to vary by HLA locus, highest for DRB1 and lowest for HLA-C.

CDR1 is SGHVS and CDR2 is FQNEAQ in the germline V gene. Trimming shortened V by 8 bases and J by 2 bases, and 13 bases separated the two germline ends. The CDR3 contains 13 residues. The study ran its PCR with 60 Vbeta and 13 Jbeta primers. Repertoires were generated with immunoSEQ multiplex PCR, while TCRdb's copy carries only in-frame clones and drops some. The table lists approximately 270,000 clones, about four fifths of them singletons. As to this clone: No antigen is known for it.

This receptor was identified in a girl aged 2 to 10 in good health and CMV-seronegative. Sequencing was performed on PBMCs. The gene calls are TRBV7-8 and TRBJ2-7, with D perhaps matching TRBD2 (6 bases). The CDR3 sequence: CASGRDWTYEQYF. The CDR3 nucleotides read TGTGCCAGCGGCCGGGACTGGACCTACGAGCAGTACTTC.